Presented here are 21 T cell receptor beta chains from one specimen sequenced in a study of OX40 agonist ivuxolimab in advanced cancers. Receptors were amplified or captured by the immunoSEQ multiplex PCR assay. TCRdb limited this immuneACCESS table to in-frame rearrangements with V and J called. A share of clones is missing; checked studies link under half to unresolved V genes, and the rest is unexplained. The sample table records some 64,000 clones; roughly 90% of these occur just once. The ten largest clones add up to approximately 23% of the sample. The sequenced sample was CD4+ or CD8+ T cells sorted from blood, obtained in a trial of the OX40 agonist ivuxolimab. The receptor set was obtained from an adult with an advanced solid tumor such as melanoma, head and neck, liver or kidney cancer.

This clone was counted once. The genes are TRBV6-1 and TRBJ1-5; 9 nucleotides line up with TRBD1. There are 15 residues in the CDR3. V gave up 5 bases and J gave up 5 bases; unmatched junction bases: 7. CDR1 is MNHNS, CDR2 SASEGT, per germline. The CDR3 DNA is TGTGCCAGCAGTCCCGGGACAGGGAAATATCAGCCCCAGCATTTT. Encoded protein: CASSPGTGKYQPQHF.

The chain joins TRBV18 to TRBJ2-2; 10 bases are a match to TRBD1. The germline CDR1 and CDR2 sequences are KGHSH and LQKENI. Losses at the gene ends were 3 bases for V and 1 base for J; bases not matched to a gene: 2. This CDR3 region has 16 residues. The CDR3 region has the DNA TGTGCCAGCTCACCTTGGGACAGGGGGAACACCGGGGAGCTGTTTTTT. Encoded protein: CASSPWDRGNTGELFF.

This clone was picked up one time. The chain uses TRBV6-5 and TRBJ1-6; TRBD1 matches at 9 bases. Germline CDR1 reads MNHEY; CDR2 reads SVGAGI. The CDR3 length is 15 residues. V lost 6 bases, J lost 14 bases, and 14 bases stayed unmatched. CDR3 loop: CASRGTTGGRGALHF. In DNA form, the CDR3 reads TGTGCCAGCAGGGGAACGACAGGGGGTAGGGGGGCCCTCCACTTT.

CDR3 in amino acids: CASSWVSSDTQYF. The CDR3 DNA sequence: TGTGCCAGCAGTTGGGTTTCCTCAGATACGCAGTATTTT. The chain couples TRBV27 to TRBJ2-3; D ambiguous. This CDR3 is 13 amino acids long. Germline V gene data show CDR1 as MNHEY and CDR2 as SMNVEV (reference sequence). V was cut by 4 bases and J by 4 bases, with 9 bases left in between.

Comments on this clone: Other DNA sequences from this sample encode an identical CDR3 as well. This rearrangement joins TRBV9 to TRBJ2-3; D ambiguous. Looked up from germline, CDR1 is SGDLS and CDR2 is YYNGEE. With 0 bases removed from V and 1 base from J, the gap between germline ends came to 3 bases. The CDR3 totals 13 residues. The CDR3 protein is CASSVAGTDTQYF. CDR3 nucleotide sequence: TGTGCCAGCAGCGTAGCAGGCACAGATACGCAGTATTTT.

The rearrangement joins TRBV6-1 to TRBJ1-1; the D is unclear. The V end lost 3 bases, the J end lost 0 bases, and 14 bases lay between the germline ends. The CDR3 has 16 amino acids. CDR1 MNHNS and CDR2 SASEGT come from the germline V gene. CDR3 DNA: TGTGCCAGCAGTGAGGGCGGGCGGAGGGTGAACACTGAAGCTTTCTTT. The encoded protein is CASSEGGRRVNTEAFF.

This chain uses TRBV27 with TRBJ1-4; TRBD1 is a possible D gene (6 bases). V was shortened by 2 bases and J by 5 bases, with 12 bases between the two germline ends. The CDR3 length is 15 residues. Germline values: CDR1 MNHEY, CDR2 SMNVEV (reference sequence). CDR3 in amino acids: CASSLAPGVNEKLFF. The CDR3 nucleotides are TGTGCCAGCAGTTTAGCGCCAGGGGTAAATGAAAAACTGTTTTTT.

This clone was seen only once. This sequence joins TRBV2 and TRBJ1-5, with D perhaps TRBD1 (6 bases). Germline assignment: CDR1 SNHLY and CDR2 FYNNEI. This CDR3 has 15 amino acids. V was shortened by 8 bases and J by 4 bases, with 18 bases between the two germline ends. Here the CDR3 reads CASGGRSRGNQPQHF. CDR3 in DNA: TGTGCCAGCGGCGGCAGGTCGAGGGGGAATCAGCCCCAGCATTTT.

The chain employs TRBV5-8 and TRBJ2-7; D unclear. The CDR3 consists of 14 residues. Trimming stripped 0 bases from V and 3 bases from J, with 10 bases between. Germline V gene data show CDR1 as SGHTS and CDR2 as YDEGEE. CDR3 DNA sequence: TGTGCCAGCAGCTTGGCCGGGCAAAGCTACGAGCAGTACTTC. As protein: CASSLAGQSYEQYF.

This clone was seen a single time. J is TRBJ1-1 and V is TRBV30; the D is unclear. The germline V gene has CDR1 GTSNPN and CDR2 SVGIG (reference sequence). The V and J ends lost 8 bases and 10 bases respectively, with 26 bases between them. The CDR3 length is 14 residues. The CDR3 loop is CAIDPAGLGWGAFF. In DNA form, the CDR3 reads TGTGCCATAGATCCAGCAGGCCTTGGGTGGGGAGCTTTCTTT.

This chain connects TRBV19 to TRBJ2-1, with a tentative D call TRBD2 (6 bases). The CDR3 runs to 15 residues. Per germline, CDR1 LNHDA and CDR2 SQIVND (reference sequence). V was clipped by 3 bases and J by 3 bases, with 12 bases between them. In DNA form, the CDR3 reads TGTGCCAGTAGTATGGAGGCGGGACTCTACAATGAGCAGTTCTTC. Its protein is CASSMEAGLYNEQFF.

This rearrangement joins TRBV9 to TRBJ1-2, with D possibly TRBD1 on 5 matching bases. Germline V CDR1 and CDR2: SGDLS, YYNGEE. The CDR3 sequence is 15 residues long. V was shortened by 0 bases and J by 0 bases, with 9 bases between the two germline ends. DNA of the CDR3: TGTGCCAGCAGCGTAGGTGGGGGGACTAACTATGGCTACACCTTC. This codes for CASSVGGGTNYGYTF.

V and J are TRBV15 and TRBJ1-5; TRBD1 is a possible D gene (6 bases). Germline V lookup: CDR1 LNHNV, CDR2 YYDKDF (reference sequence). Trimming took off 3 bases at V and 5 bases at J, with 11 bases between the two ends. The CDR3 is made up of 14 amino acids. The CDR3 region has the DNA TGTGCCACCAGCAGGGGGGCGGGGTATCAGCCCCAGCATTTT. Translated, it gives CATSRGAGYQPQHF.

The chain uses TRBV27 and TRBJ1-4; TRBD1 agrees at 9 bases. This CDR3 contains 15 residues. Germline trimming cut 2 bases from V and 6 bases from J; bases unmatched to any gene: 4. In germline, CDR1 is MNHEY, CDR2 SMNVEV (reference sequence). The CDR3 sequence is CASSLTGGAYEKLFF. CDR3 bases: TGTGCCAGCAGTTTAACAGGGGGCGCTTATGAAAAACTGTTTTTT.

In its sample, this clone was seen a few times. At the DNA level, this CDR3 is encoded by other sequences in the same sample as well. The V and J genes are TRBV28 and TRBJ1-2; the match to TRBD1 covers 7 bases. Germline V CDR1 and CDR2: MDHEN, SYDVKM. V lost 4 bases, J lost 0 bases, and 8 bases stayed unmatched. The CDR3 is 16 residues long. The CDR3: CASSSPRDRPNYGYTF. CDR3 in DNA: TGTGCCAGCAGTTCTCCCCGGGACAGACCTAACTATGGCTACACCTTC.

The chain has TRBV29-1 and TRBJ2-1, with D perhaps matching TRBD2 (5 bases). Germline CDR1 and CDR2: SQVTM and ANQGSEA. V shed 7 bases and J shed 7 bases, with 17 bases lying between them. The CDR3 covers 13 residues. In DNA, the CDR3 is TGCAGCGCTACGACGTCGTGGGAGAATGAGCAGTTCTTC. It is translated as CSATTSWENEQFF.

The chain joins TRBV25-1 to TRBJ2-1, with TRBD1 as a possible D gene (5 bases). This CDR3 region has 13 residues. V lost 3 bases and J lost 10, with 13 bases in between. CDR1 is MGHDK, CDR2 SYGVNS, per germline. The DNA of the CDR3 is TGTGCCAGCAGTGAGGTGGGGCTAAGGGAGCAGTTCTTC. Translation gives CASSEVGLREQFF.

This clone is medium-sized. The chain carries TRBV6-1 and TRBJ1-5; unclear D gene. Per germline, CDR1 MNHNS and CDR2 SASEGT. The CDR3 runs to 15 residues. V lost 2 bases, J lost 3 bases, and 11 bases lay in between. CDR3 loop: CASSERVVVNQPQHF. The CDR3 nucleotides are TGTGCCAGCAGTGAACGGGTAGTCGTCAATCAGCCCCAGCATTTT.

This clone was found once. This chain joins TRBV11-2 and TRBJ2-1; 13 bases align to TRBD2. Germline V lookup: CDR1 SGHAT, CDR2 FQNNGV. The V gene end was trimmed by 4 bases and the J gene end by 9 bases; junction bases not matched to a gene: 15. This CDR3 has 18 residues. The CDR3 nucleotides are TGTGCCAGCAGCTCCCAGCCGGTTTGGACTAGCGGGAGTCTTGAGCAGTTCTTC. Translating it yields CASSSQPVWTSGSLEQFF. Variable domain in full (rest from reference TRBV11-2 and TRBJ2-1): EAGVAQSPRYKIIEKRQSVAFWCNPISGHATLYWYQQILGQGPKLLIQFQNNGVVDDSQLPKDRFSAERLKGVDSTLKIQPAKLEDSAVYLCASSSQPVWTSGSLEQFFGPGTRLTVL.

This rearrangement joins TRBV6-1 to TRBJ1-5; D gene uncertain. V was trimmed by 5 bases and J by 6 bases, leaving 8 bases between them. There are 12 residues in the CDR3. Germline loops: CDR1 MNHNS, CDR2 SASEGT. CDR3 coding DNA: TGTGCCAGCAGTTATTCCGGTCAGCCCCAGCATTTT. Its translation is CASSYSGQPQHF.

The J gene is TRBJ1-1, the V gene TRBV13, with D uncertain. CDR3 length equals 13 residues. V was clipped by 5 bases and J by 0 bases, with 7 bases between them. Per germline, CDR1 PRHDT and CDR2 FYEKMQ (reference sequence). CDR3 protein: CASSPRVNTEAFF. The CDR3 DNA reads TGTGCCAGCAGCCCCCGCGTGAACACTGAAGCTTTCTTT.